The T cell receptor beta chain under discussion was sequenced for a study of shared clonotypes between healthy human individuals. Assay used: immunoSEQ multiplex PCR; TCRdb lists only in-frame clones, some missing. The sample consists of about a million clones, 70% to 85% of them appearing once. Study donors comprised healthy, HIV-negative adults devoid of recent acute infection or vaccination. Caucasian adults living in Nashville, Tennessee, provided all samples. V lost 1 base, J lost 0 bases, and 7 bases lay in between. The germline V gene encodes CDR1 LGHNA and CDR2 YSLEER. The CDR3 loop spans 15 amino acids. Note on this clone: Its antigen is still unknown.

Study-level points and caveats: Rarefaction gave evidence that sorted-subset sequencing remained incomplete despite large depth.

Sequences were obtained from memory CD4+ T cells sorted from blood. Subset noted: CD45RA-negative fraction. This clonotype was obtained from a man younger than 35 in good health. V and J are TRBV4-3 and TRBJ1-5; D not certain. The CDR3 spells CASSQVAVSNQPQHF. DNA for the CDR3: TGCGCCAGCAGCCAAGTCGCAGTTAGCAATCAGCCCCAGCATTTT.